This T cell receptor (beta chain) was recovered during a study of blood T cells in healthy people across ages. The second PCR ran roughly 6 to 11 cycles with a sample-barcoded 5' primer and J-beta primers. TCRdb ran MiXCR on the 5' RACE reads and lists one entry per CDR3 protein. The table includes 450,000 to 600,000 distinct CDR3 sequences, roughly a quarter detected once. The study, taken as a whole, reports: Because sorting was not performed, PBMCs prevented conclusive naive versus antigen-experienced comparison.

On this clonotype itself: Its antigen is still unknown.

The germline CDR1 and CDR2 sequences are LGHDT and YNNKEL (reference sequence). The CDR3 extends over 11 amino acids. V lost 1 base to trimming and J lost 6 bases, with 4 bases between them. The sample was also linked to a second study, of T cells of mothers and their children. This second study notes: The yield was over 8 million TCR beta CDR3 reads from each mother and some 3 million from each child.

This clonotype was obtained from a boy younger than 10 in good health. Sequences were obtained from blood. The chain is built from TRBV3-1 and TRBJ2-7; the D is unclear. CDR3 in amino acids: CASSQGAEQYF. For the CDR3, the DNA is TGTGCCAGCAGCCAAGGGGCCGAGCAGTACTTC.